Shown below are 2 T cell receptor beta chains from a single sample sequenced in a study of blood T cell repertoires in COVID-19. Assay: immunoSEQ multiplex PCR; the TCRdb copy retains only in-frame clones and omits some. The data contain about 74,000 clones, approximately 80% of them singletons. The sequencing input was peripheral blood. These TCRs come from a human donor in a cohort sampled during active COVID-19.

This clone was seen a few times. This rearrangement joins TRBV7-9 to TRBJ2-7; a weak D match, TRBD1 (5 bases). Germline-derived CDR1 and CDR2 are SEHNR and FQNEAQ (reference sequence). This CDR3 is built from 11 residues. With 5 bases removed from V and 7 bases from J, the gap between germline ends came to 9 bases. The CDR3 coding sequence is TGTGCCAGCAGCAAAGACAGAGAGCAGTACTTC. Its translation: CASSKDREQYF.

The chain employs TRBV5-1 and TRBJ1-1; 10 nucleotides match TRBD1. Germline trimming cut 3 bases from V and 4 bases from J; bases unmatched to any gene: 3. The germline gives CDR1 SGHRS, CDR2 YFSETQ. This CDR3 has 14 amino acids. CDR3 sequence reads: CASSSTGGLTEAFF. The CDR3 bases are TGCGCCAGCAGCTCGACAGGGGGCCTCACTGAAGCTTTCTTT.